Shown below are 26 T cell receptor beta chains from a single sample sequenced in a study of blood T cell repertoires in COVID-19. Sequencing used immunoSEQ multiplex PCR; TCRdb keeps in-frame clones, though not all of them. The profile shows under 250,000 clones, 65% to 85% of them singletons. The sequencing input was peripheral blood. These receptor sequences come from a woman of 80 years or more with acute or convalescent COVID-19.

The V gene is TRBV7-9, the J gene TRBJ2-7; 11 bases align to TRBD1. With 5 bases clipped from V and 3 bases from J, the junction kept 6 bases outside the gene matches. Germline CDR1 reads SEHNR; CDR2 reads FQNEAQ (reference sequence). There are 15 residues in the CDR3. CDR3 region: CASSLRTGGGYEQYF. The CDR3 DNA sequence: TGTGCCAGCAGCCTAAGGACAGGGGGCGGCTACGAGCAGTACTTC. The variable domain in full, with the rest retrieved from reference TRBV7-9 and TRBJ2-7, is DTGVSQNPRHKITKRGQNVTFRCDPISEHNRLYWYRQTLGQGPEFLTYFQNEAQLEKSRLLSDRFSAERPKGSFSTLEIQRTEQGDSAMYLCASSLRTGGGYEQYFGPGTRLTVT.

The chain recombines TRBV7-8 with TRBJ2-2; TRBD2 agrees at 8 bases. This CDR3 is built from 15 residues. Germline assignment: CDR1 SGHVS and CDR2 FQNEAQ. Losses at the gene ends were 3 bases for V and 6 bases for J; bases not matched to a gene: 6. In DNA, the CDR3 is TGTGCCAGCAGCTTCGCCGGGGGGGCGTCCGGGGAGCTGTTTTTT. This codes for CASSFAGGASGELFF.

This chain joins TRBV28 and TRBJ2-3, with unresolved D. Trimming removed 6 bases at V and 1 base at J, with 14 bases between. Per germline, CDR1 MDHEN and CDR2 SYDVKM. The CDR3 extends over 15 amino acids. The DNA of the CDR3 is TGTGCCAGCAGGCCTCCTCTCCGCGGCACAGATACGCAGTATTTT. Its protein product is CASRPPLRGTDTQYF.

The chain has TRBV3-1 (or the pseudogene TRBV3-2) and TRBJ2-1; the D is unclear. Trimming took 1 base from V and 8 from J, leaving 12 bases between them. The CDR3 extends over 14 amino acids. Germline assignment: CDR1 LGHDT and CDR2 YNNKEL (reference sequence). The CDR3 spells CASSQVSRLDEQFF. The CDR3 nucleotides are TGTGCCAGCAGCCAAGTCTCTAGGTTGGATGAGCAGTTCTTC.

The table lists this clone with a few counts. The V gene is TRBV28, the J gene TRBJ1-2; weak D call: TRBD1 (6 bases). Trimming pared 6 bases from V and 7 bases from J, leaving 15 bases between. The V gene's germline CDR1 is MDHEN and CDR2 SYDVKM. The CDR3 runs 13 residues. This chain's CDR3 is CASRTQGIGGYTF. In DNA, the CDR3 is TGTGCCAGCAGGACCCAGGGGATTGGTGGCTACACCTTC.

The CDR3 DNA reads TGTGCCTCCCCAAGAAGGGGCCCCGGGGAGCTGTTTTTT. It is translated as CASPRRGPGELFF. The rearrangement links TRBV30 to TRBJ2-2, with TRBD1 as a possible D gene (5 bases). CDR1 and CDR2 from the germline V gene are GTSNPN and SVGIG (reference sequence). V was cut by 7 bases and J by 6 bases, with 15 bases left in between. CDR3 length equals 13 residues.

V and J are TRBV5-8 and TRBJ1-2, with D perhaps matching TRBD1 (6 bases). V was shortened by 3 bases and J by 0 bases, with 9 bases between the two germline ends. This CDR3 spans 14 amino acids. Germline V CDR1 and CDR2: SGHTS, YDEGEE. CDR3 loop: CASSSTGSNYGYTF. CDR3 coding DNA: TGTGCCAGCAGCTCCACAGGGTCTAACTATGGCTACACCTTC.

This chain uses TRBV10-3 with TRBJ2-3; TRBD1 aligns across 8 bases. V gave up 4 bases and J gave up 5 bases; unmatched junction bases: 11. Germline values: CDR1 ENHRY, CDR2 SYGVKD. The CDR3 has 16 residues. In DNA form, the CDR3 reads TGTGCCATCAGTGCGGGGATGGTACAGGGGGGAGATACGCAGTATTTT. Amino acid sequence: CAISAGMVQGGDTQYF.

This sequence joins TRBV5-1 and TRBJ2-1, with 8 bases that match TRBD2. V gave up 0 bases and J gave up 3 bases; unmatched junction bases: 11. Germline V gene sequence: CDR1 SGHRS, CDR2 YFSETQ. The CDR3 has 18 amino acids. The CDR3 spells CASSLARTAGGFYNEQFF. As DNA, the CDR3 is TGCGCCAGCAGCTTGGCCCGGACGGCGGGAGGTTTCTACAATGAGCAGTTCTTC.

This chain joins TRBV10-3 and TRBJ1-6; D gene uncertain. This CDR3 is built from 13 residues. V was pared by 4 bases and J by 7 bases, with 8 bases between. Per the germline V gene, CDR1 is ENHRY and CDR2 is SYGVKD. The CDR3 is CAISGAENSPLHF. CDR3 coding DNA: TGTGCCATCAGTGGGGCAGAAAATTCACCCCTCCACTTT.

With respect to this clone: This sample also contains other DNA sequences that code for the same CDR3. The chain has TRBV10-3 and TRBJ2-7; 10 bases match TRBD1. CDR3 size: 13 residues. In germline, CDR1 is ENHRY, CDR2 SYGVKD. Trimming cost V 5 bases and J 4 bases; bases outside gene matches: 2. The CDR3 is CAISPGQGYEQYF. The CDR3 DNA is TGTGCCATCAGTCCGGGACAGGGGTACGAGCAGTACTTC.

V usage is TRBV10-1 and J usage is TRBJ2-7; TRBD2 matches at 12 bases. The germline CDR1 and CDR2 sequences are WNHNN and SYGVQD (reference sequence). The J segment lost 1 base and the V segment lost 2 bases, leaving 6 bases of the junction unmatched. The CDR3 length is 17 residues. The CDR3 here is CASSELAGGEGSYEQYF. DNA of the CDR3: TGCGCCAGCAGTGAGCTAGCGGGAGGGGAAGGGTCCTACGAGCAGTACTTC.

The chain has TRBV28 and TRBJ2-7, with TRBD2 matching over 7 bases. Germline lookup yields CDR1 MDHEN and CDR2 SYDVKM. The CDR3 runs 14 residues. J gave up 0 bases and V 5 bases, and 4 bases lay outside the gene matches. This CDR3 reads CASSGRGSSYEQYF. The DNA of the CDR3 is TGTGCCAGCAGTGGGCGGGGGAGCTCCTACGAGCAGTACTTC.

The chain joins TRBV27 to TRBJ2-1, with 9 positions matching TRBD2. The CDR3 totals 13 residues. Germline trimming cut 5 bases from V and 13 bases from J; bases unmatched to any gene: 9. Germline lookup yields CDR1 MNHEY and CDR2 SMNVEV (reference sequence). Written as DNA, the CDR3 is TGTGCCAGCAGTATAAACAGCGGGGGGAAACAGTTCTTC. It specifies CASSINSGGKQFF.

CDR3 nucleotide sequence: TGTGCCAGCAGCCGGGACAGGGTGAGGAACACTGAAGCTTTCTTT. Amino acids: CASSRDRVRNTEAFF. The chain joins TRBV3-1 (or the pseudogene TRBV3-2) to TRBJ1-1, with TRBD1 matching 9 bases. CDR3 length: 15 residues. The germline gives CDR1 LGHDT, CDR2 YNNKEL (reference sequence). V was pared by 4 bases and J by 1 base, with 4 bases of the junction left unmatched.

The rearrangement uses TRBV28 and TRBJ2-7; TRBD2 aligns across 7 bases. CDR3 size: 14 residues. Germline values: CDR1 MDHEN, CDR2 SYDVKM. V was clipped by 8 bases and J by 0 bases; unmatched bases: 7. CDR3 nucleotides: TGTGCCAGCTCTGCGGGAGATAGCTCCTACGAGCAGTACTTC. This encodes CASSAGDSSYEQYF.

The CDR3 DNA sequence: TGTGCCAGCAGCTCAGCAGATACGCAGTATTTT. Its protein product is CASSSADTQYF. The chain recombines TRBV7-2 with TRBJ2-3; D unresolved. The CDR3 length is 11 residues. The germline V gene encodes CDR1 SGHTA and CDR2 FQGNSA. Trimming cost V 4 bases and J 4 bases, with 3 bases left between them.

The CDR3 loop is CASSLGAGTEAFF. CDR3 bases: TGTGCCAGCAGCCTCGGAGCTGGCACTGAAGCTTTCTTT. The chain couples TRBV6-5 to TRBJ1-1, with D unclear. V gave up 6 bases and J gave up 4 bases, with 12 bases separating them. The CDR3 has 13 amino acids. Germline lookup yields CDR1 MNHEY and CDR2 SVGAGI.

J is TRBJ1-4 and V is TRBV18, with 8 bases aligning to TRBD1. CDR1 and CDR2 from the germline V gene are KGHSH and LQKENI. This CDR3 has 17 amino acids. The trim removed 6 bases at V and 4 bases at J, leaving 13 bases unmatched. As DNA, the CDR3 is TGTGCCAGCTCCCCCACCTACGGACAGGGCAGTAATGAAAAACTGTTTTTT. It encodes CASSPTYGQGSNEKLFF.

This rearrangement joins TRBV28 to TRBJ1-6, with D unresolved. The length of the CDR3 is 14 residues. With 6 bases removed from V and 7 bases from J, the gap between germline ends came to 13 bases. In germline, CDR1 is MDHEN, CDR2 SYDVKM. The CDR3 sequence is CASRSNLENSPLHF. The CDR3 DNA follows: TGTGCCAGCAGATCCAACTTAGAAAATTCACCCCTCCACTTT.

The rearrangement links TRBV27 to TRBJ2-5; 9 bases are shared with TRBD2. Trimming took 6 bases from V and 4 from J; bases not matched to a gene: 6. Germline CDR1 MNHEY, CDR2 SMNVEV (reference sequence). The CDR3 extends over 14 amino acids. In nucleotides, the CDR3 is TGTGCCAGCAGCCGCCGGGGACTAGCAGAGACCCAGTACTTC. The encoded protein is CASSRRGLAETQYF.

This clone has a handful of counts. CDR3 DNA sequence: TGTGCCAGCAGCCAAGACGGGGGGCGATTAATGTTTTTT. It codes for CASSQDGGRLMFF. The chain is built from TRBV7-2 and TRBJ2-2; D possibly corresponds to TRBD2 (7 bases). V was shortened by 5 bases and J by 15 bases, with 19 bases between the two germline ends. Per germline, CDR1 SGHTA and CDR2 FQGNSA. The CDR3 totals 13 residues.

The chain has TRBV11-2 and TRBJ2-7, with a tentative D call TRBD1 (5 bases). Germline-derived CDR1 and CDR2 are SGHAT and FQNNGV. V lost 1 base and J lost 1, with 8 bases in between. CDR3 length: 14 amino acids. The CDR3 spells CASSLVAGSYEQYF. The CDR3 bases are TGTGCCAGCAGCTTAGTGGCAGGGTCCTACGAGCAGTACTTC.

This sequence joins TRBV5-1 and TRBJ2-5; D may be TRBD1 (5 bases). Germline V CDR1 and CDR2: SGHRS, YFSETQ. The CDR3 has 16 residues. V was cut by 0 bases and J by 5 bases, with 17 bases left in between. CDR3 in DNA: TGCGCCAGCAGCTTGGGCCACAGGCAGGGCGAGGAGACCCAGTACTTC. Amino acid sequence: CASSLGHRQGEETQYF.

The chain recombines TRBV11-3 with TRBJ2-7; D unresolved. Trimming pared 5 bases from V and 0 bases from J, leaving 17 bases between. The germline gives CDR1 SGHNT, CDR2 YENEEA. The CDR3 contains 16 residues. The CDR3: CASSPLQLQSSYEQYF. In nucleotides, the CDR3 is TGTGCCAGCAGCCCCCTTCAGCTACAGAGCTCCTACGAGCAGTACTTC.

CDR3 residues: CASSIEVGRLYEQYF. CDR3 nucleotides: TGTGCCAGTAGTATAGAAGTGGGCAGGCTCTACGAGCAGTACTTC. The genes are TRBV19 and TRBJ2-7; D is ambiguous. Per the germline V gene, CDR1 is LNHDA and CDR2 is SQIVND (reference sequence). The CDR3 length is 15 residues. V gave up 0 bases and J gave up 3 bases, with 12 bases separating them.